This T cell receptor (beta chain) is from a study of PD-1 blockade in classical Hodgkin lymphoma. Study-level findings and limits: Individuals initiating nivolumab under 1 year after ASCT were excluded. CD4+ but not CD8+ TCR diversity rose significantly by C4D1. Newly diagnosed patients had baseline TCR diversity that was reportedly lower than that of healthy donors.

Sample time point: cycle 4 day 1 (C4D1), after less than 7 weeks of nivolumab. With no exception, relapse followed autologous stem cell transplantation in all patients, and brentuximab vedotin exposure varied. From thawed PBMCs, CD4+ T cells were purified using magnetic negative selection. Each best response was a complete response, a partial response or progressive disease. The table came from immunoSEQ multiplex PCR; TCRdb's copy has only in-frame clones and leaves some out. This table holds 30,000 or so clones, around 87% found once. Germline CDR1 SGHAT, CDR2 FQDESV (reference sequence). This CDR3 contains 17 residues. V dropped 6 bases and J dropped 0; count of bases not matched to a gene: 6. Remarks on this clone: Its antigen remains unidentified.

The sequencing here drew on CD4+ T cells from blood, taken before the fourth cycle of nivolumab. The clonotype comes from a human donor with classical Hodgkin lymphoma. V gene TRBV11-1 combines with J gene TRBJ2-1; 12 positions match TRBD2. The CDR3 sequence is CASSRSSGGDSYNEQFF. The DNA for the CDR3 is TGTGCCAGCAGTCGGTCTAGCGGGGGGGACTCCTACAATGAGCAGTTCTTC. Drawing the rest from reference TRBV11-1 and TRBJ2-1, the complete variable domain is EAEVAQSPRYKITEKSQAVAFWCDPISGHATLYWYRQILGQGPELLVQFQDESVVDDSQLPKDRFSAERLKGVDSTLKIQPAELGDSAMYLCASSRSSGGDSYNEQFFGPGTRLTVL.